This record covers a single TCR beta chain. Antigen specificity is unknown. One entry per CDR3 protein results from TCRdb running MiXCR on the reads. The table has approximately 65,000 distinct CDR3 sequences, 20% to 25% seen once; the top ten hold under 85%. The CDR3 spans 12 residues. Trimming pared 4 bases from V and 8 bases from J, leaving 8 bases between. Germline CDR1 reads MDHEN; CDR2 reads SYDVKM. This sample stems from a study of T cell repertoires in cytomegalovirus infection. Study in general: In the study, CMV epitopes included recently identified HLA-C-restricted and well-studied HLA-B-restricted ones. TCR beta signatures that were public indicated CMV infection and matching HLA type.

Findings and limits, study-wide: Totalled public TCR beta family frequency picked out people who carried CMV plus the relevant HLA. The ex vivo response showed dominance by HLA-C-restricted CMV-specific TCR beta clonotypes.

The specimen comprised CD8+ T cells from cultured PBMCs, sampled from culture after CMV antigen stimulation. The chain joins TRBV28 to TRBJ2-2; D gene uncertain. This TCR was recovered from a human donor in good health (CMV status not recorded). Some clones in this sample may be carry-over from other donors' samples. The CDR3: CASSYLSGELFF. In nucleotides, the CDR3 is TGTGCCAGCAGTTACCTTTCAGGGGAGCTGTTTTTT. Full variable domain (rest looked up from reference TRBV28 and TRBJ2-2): DVKVTQSSRYLVKRTGEKVFLECVQDMDHENMFWYRQDPGLGLRLIYFSYDVKMKEKGDIPEGYSVSREKKERFSLILESASTNQTSMYLCASSYLSGELFFGEGSRLTVL.